By sample fraction, the clone carrying this T cell receptor (beta chain) is medium-sized. The antigen remains unidentified. Time point noted: sample taken at primary tumor resection. TCRdb re-called the 5' RACE reads through MiXCR, storing one row per CDR3 protein. The sample holds around 5,100 distinct CDR3 sequences, 6% to 8.5% seen once. Germline CDR1 is SGHRS and CDR2 is YFSETQ. The length of the CDR3 is 13 residues. The V end was cut by 4 bases, the J end by 6 bases, with 14 bases between. This sample is part of a study of spatial heterogeneity in lung cancer. Notes on the study in general: The study found that expanded intratumoral alpha and beta TCR counts tracked tumor mutation counts.

This TCR derives from a male donor with early-stage non-small cell lung cancer. The gene calls are TRBV5-1 and TRBJ2-7; no firm D call. Material: lung tumor tissue, obtained at surgery. The DNA of the CDR3 is TGCGCCAGCAGCGGGCCTGATGAGTCCGAGCAGTACTTC. Its translation is CASSGPDESEQYF.